This record looks at one TCR beta chain sequence and its context. The antigen remains unidentified. V shed 4 bases, J shed 4 bases, and the junction held 6 bases outside the gene matches. Germline lookup yields CDR1 SGHTA and CDR2 FQGTGA. The CDR3 covers 16 residues. The data derive from a study of T cells after yellow fever vaccination. Regarding the study as a whole: Contamination of FACS-sorted repertoires by abundant clonotypes from the bulk population could occur. A small proportion of clonotypes was detected in both the CD4 and CD8 compartments.

From the 5' RACE reads, TCRdb called clonotypes with MiXCR, one entry per CDR3 protein. In the table there are about 330,000 distinct CDR3 sequences, over 4% of which are singletons. The TCR was taken from a young man who received the YFV17D yellow fever vaccine. The chain couples TRBV7-3 to TRBJ2-6, with 8 bases identical to TRBD2. The source material was PBMCs, sampled 5 days after the yellow fever booster vaccination. In DNA, the CDR3 is TGTGCCAGCAGCTCCCGGGAGGGGAGAGGGGCCAACGTCCTGACTTTC. Translated: CASSSREGRGANVLTF.